A selection of T cell receptor beta chains follows, all from one sample in a study of shared clonotypes between healthy human individuals. TCRdb keeps only in-frame clones here, not all; method: immunoSEQ multiplex PCR. Among around 200,000 clones listed, approximately 62% were seen once. The sample was memory CD4+ T cells sorted from blood. These receptor sequences come from a man aged 25 to 40 in good health. Both conserved end residues are part of each CDR3. A D gene is named only where the DNA matches it firmly. Rows may omit the clone size; those that give it use once, few, many or a size class.

clone_size,v_call,d_call,cdr3_length,j_call,cdr3_nt,cdr3_aa
few,TRBV6-1,-,14,TRBJ1-2,TGTGCCAGCAGCGAAAGTTGGGCTAACTATGGCTACACCTTC,CASSESWANYGYTF
-,TRBV5-1,-,15,TRBJ1-5,TGCGCCAGCAGCTTGGACGGGTATAGCAATCAGCCCCAGCATTTT,CASSLDGYSNQPQHF
-,TRBV9,TRBD1,18,TRBJ2-2,TGTGCCAGCAGCGCTAGCCAACAGGGGAAGAGGAACACCGGGGAGCTGTTTTTT,CASSASQQGKRNTGELFF
few,TRBV5-6,TRBD1,14,TRBJ1-2,TGTGCCAGCAGCTCGATCTGGACAGGGGTTGGCTACACCTTC,CASSSIWTGVGYTF
-,TRBV15,-,13,TRBJ2-7,TGTGCCACCAGCAGAGATCCGGGTGGCGAGCAGTACTTC,CATSRDPGGEQYF
-,TRBV28,TRBD1,17,TRBJ1-5,TGTGCCAGCTGGCGACAGGGAATTAAGTTGGGCAATCAGCCCCAGCATTTT,CASWRQGIKLGNQPQHF
-,TRBV21-1,-,15,TRBJ2-7,TGTGCCAGCAACCGACAGGGGGAAACGGGATACGAGCAGTACTTC,CASNRQGETGYEQYF
-,TRBV4-1,TRBD1,16,TRBJ1-1,TGCGCCAGCAGCCAAGGGACAGGGGTCGGCGACACTGAAGCTTTCTTT,CASSQGTGVGDTEAFF
-,TRBV15,TRBD1,15,TRBJ2-7,TGTGCCACCAGCAGAGATCGATTCTCAGGGGGCGAGCAGTACTTC,CATSRDRFSGGEQYF
-,TRBV28,-,15,TRBJ1-5,TGTGCCAGTGAAAAACGACGGATACCCAATCAGCCCCAGCATTTT,CASEKRRIPNQPQHF
-,TRBV6-1,-,12,TRBJ2-7,TGTGCCAGCAGCCCAACATCCTACGAGCAGTACTTC,CASSPTSYEQYF
-,TRBV18,TRBD1,15,TRBJ2-5,TGTGCCAGCTCACAGGGGACAGGTTATGAAGAGACCCAGTACTTC,CASSQGTGYEETQYF
once,TRBV14,-,14,TRBJ1-1,TGTGCCAGCAGCTCCGGACTGAGATACACTGAAGCTTTCTTT,CASSSGLRYTEAFF
-,TRBV28,TRBD2,15,TRBJ2-1,TGTGCCAGCAGTCACCAACTAGCGGGGAGGGTTGAGCAGTTCTTC,CASSHQLAGRVEQFF
-,TRBV18,-,14,TRBJ1-2,TGTGCCAGCTCACCTCTCCCGGTTAACTATGGCTACACCTTC,CASSPLPVNYGYTF
-,TRBV5-1,-,12,TRBJ2-1,TGCGCCAGCAGCGCACAGGGCAATGAGCAGTTCTTC,CASSAQGNEQFF
-,TRBV28,TRBD1,14,TRBJ2-2,TGTGCCGGATTGGACAGGGGGTCGGCCGGGGAGCTGTTTTTT,CAGLDRGSAGELFF